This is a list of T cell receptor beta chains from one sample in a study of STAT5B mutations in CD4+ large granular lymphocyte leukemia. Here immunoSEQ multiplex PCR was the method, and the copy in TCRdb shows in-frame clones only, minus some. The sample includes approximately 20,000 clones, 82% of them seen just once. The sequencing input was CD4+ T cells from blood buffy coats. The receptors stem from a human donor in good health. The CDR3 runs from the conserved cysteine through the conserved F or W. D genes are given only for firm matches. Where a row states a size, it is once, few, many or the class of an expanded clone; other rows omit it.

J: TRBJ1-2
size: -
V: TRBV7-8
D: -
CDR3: CASSLVEVNYGYTF
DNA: TGTGCCAGCAGCTTAGTTGAGGTTAACTATGGCTACACCTTC

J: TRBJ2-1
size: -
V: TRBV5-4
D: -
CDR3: CASSYGTATYNEQFF
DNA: TGTGCCAGCAGCTACGGGACTGCCACCTACAATGAGCAGTTCTTC

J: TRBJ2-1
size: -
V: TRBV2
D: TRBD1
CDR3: CASSPETGGEYEQFF
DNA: TGTGCCAGCAGTCCAGAGACAGGGGGCGAATATGAGCAGTTCTTC

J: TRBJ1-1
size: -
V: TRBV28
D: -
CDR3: CASSIYTEAFF
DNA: TGTGCCAGCAGCATTTATACTGAAGCTTTCTTT

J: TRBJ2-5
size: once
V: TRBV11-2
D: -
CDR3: CASSSRYSRETQYF
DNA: TGTGCCAGCAGCTCTAGATACTCGCGGGAGACCCAGTACTTC

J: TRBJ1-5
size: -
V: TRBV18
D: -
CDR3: CASSPGDGNQPQHF
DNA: TGTGCCAGCTCACCAGGCGATGGTAATCAGCCCCAGCATTTT

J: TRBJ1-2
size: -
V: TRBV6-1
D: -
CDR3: CASRTGPESFGYTF
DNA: TGTGCCAGCAGGACAGGTCCCGAGAGCTTTGGCTACACCTTC

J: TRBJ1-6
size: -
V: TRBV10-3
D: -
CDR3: CAISDLPYNSPLHF
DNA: TGTGCCATCAGTGACTTGCCCTATAATTCACCCCTCCACTTT

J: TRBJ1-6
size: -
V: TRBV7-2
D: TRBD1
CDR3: CASSLVRDSPNSPLHF
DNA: TGTGCCAGCAGCTTAGTGAGGGACAGCCCTAATTCACCCCTCCACTTT

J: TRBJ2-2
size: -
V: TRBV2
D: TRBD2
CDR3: CASRGEGSGSSGELFF
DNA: TGTGCCAGCAGGGGGGAAGGTAGCGGGAGCTCCGGGGAGCTGTTTTTT

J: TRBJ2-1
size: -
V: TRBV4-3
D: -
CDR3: CASSQERWGDEQFF
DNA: TGCGCCAGCAGCCAAGAACGATGGGGGGATGAGCAGTTCTTC

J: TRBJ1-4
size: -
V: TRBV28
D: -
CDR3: CASSSGGGANEKLFF
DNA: TGTGCCAGCAGCTCTGGTGGGGGAGCTAATGAAAAACTGTTTTTT

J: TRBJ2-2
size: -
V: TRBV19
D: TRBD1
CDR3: CASRGQGNTGELFF
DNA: TGTGCCAGCAGGGGACAGGGCAACACCGGGGAGCTGTTTTTT

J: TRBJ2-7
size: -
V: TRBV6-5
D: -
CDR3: CASRIGEESYEQYF
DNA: TGTGCCAGCAGGATAGGGGAGGAATCCTACGAGCAGTACTTC

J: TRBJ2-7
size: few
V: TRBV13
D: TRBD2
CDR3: CASSLGVTSGSRRHEQYF
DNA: TGTGCCAGCAGCTTAGGAGTAACTAGCGGGAGTCGGCGCCACGAGCAGTACTTC

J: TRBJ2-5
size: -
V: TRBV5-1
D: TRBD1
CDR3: CASSNPTGEETQYF
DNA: TGCGCCAGCAGCAATCCGACAGGGGAAGAGACCCAGTACTTC

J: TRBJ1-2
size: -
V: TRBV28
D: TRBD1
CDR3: CASTRQGYYGYTF
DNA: TGTGCCAGCACCAGACAGGGTTACTATGGCTACACCTTC

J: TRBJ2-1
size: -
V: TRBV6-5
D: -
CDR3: CASSAAWANNEQFF
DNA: TGTGCCAGCAGTGCCGCGTGGGCTAACAATGAGCAGTTCTTC

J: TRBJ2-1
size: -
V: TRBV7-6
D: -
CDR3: CASSLRVDHYNEQFF
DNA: TGTGCCAGCAGCTTGCGCGTCGACCATTACAATGAGCAGTTCTTC

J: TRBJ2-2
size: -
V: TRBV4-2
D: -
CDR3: CASSQDSAAVGTGELFF
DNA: TGTGCCAGCAGCCAAGATTCAGCGGCCGTTGGCACCGGGGAGCTGTTTTTT

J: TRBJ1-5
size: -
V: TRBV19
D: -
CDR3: CASSISGDYSNQPQHF
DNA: TGTGCCAGTAGTATCTCCGGGGACTATAGCAATCAGCCCCAGCATTTT

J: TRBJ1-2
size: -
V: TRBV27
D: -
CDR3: CASSLWQGGGYTF
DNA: TGTGCCAGCAGTTTATGGCAGGGCGGCGGCTACACCTTC

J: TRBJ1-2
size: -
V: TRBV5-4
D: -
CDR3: CASSLPIYGYTF
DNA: TGTGCCAGCAGCTTACCCATCTATGGCTACACCTTC

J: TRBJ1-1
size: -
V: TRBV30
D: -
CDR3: CAWSGRATEAFF
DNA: TGTGCCTGGAGTGGGCGGGCCACTGAAGCTTTCTTT

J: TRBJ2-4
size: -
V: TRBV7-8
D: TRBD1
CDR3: CASSQGDRGRNIQYF
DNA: TGTGCCAGCAGCCAAGGTGACAGGGGGCGAAACATTCAGTACTTC

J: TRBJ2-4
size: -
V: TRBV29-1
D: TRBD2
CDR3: CSVGGGLANIQYF
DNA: TGCAGCGTTGGGGGGGGGTTGGCAAACATTCAGTACTTC

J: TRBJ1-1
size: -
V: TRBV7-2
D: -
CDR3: CASSLRVGANTEAFF
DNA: TGTGCCAGCAGTCTTCGGGTAGGGGCGAACACTGAAGCTTTCTTT

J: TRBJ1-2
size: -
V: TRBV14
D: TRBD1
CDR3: CASSPGQNLYGYTF
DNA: TGTGCCAGCAGCCCGGGACAGAATCTCTATGGCTACACCTTC

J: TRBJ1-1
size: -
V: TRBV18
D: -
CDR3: CASSPLNRPRTQNTEAFF
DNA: TGTGCCAGCTCACCACTTAACAGGCCTAGGACTCAGAACACTGAAGCTTTCTTT

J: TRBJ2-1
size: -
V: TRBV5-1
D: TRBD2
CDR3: CASSLAGELAGGIRAHRVNEQFF
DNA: TGCGCCAGCAGCTTGGCCGGGGAGCTAGCGGGGGGCATCAGAGCACACAGAGTAAATGAGCAGTTCTTC

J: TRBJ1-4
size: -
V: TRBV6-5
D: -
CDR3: CASSPTDNEKLFF
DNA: TGTGCCAGCAGCCCGACGGATAATGAAAAACTGTTTTTT

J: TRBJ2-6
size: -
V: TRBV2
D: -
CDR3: CASSGGGAANVLTF
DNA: TGTGCCAGCAGTGGAGGGGGGGCGGCCAACGTCCTGACTTTC

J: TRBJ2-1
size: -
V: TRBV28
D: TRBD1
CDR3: CASSLGQGRINEQFF
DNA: TGTGCCAGCAGTTTAGGACAGGGAAGGATCAATGAGCAGTTCTTC

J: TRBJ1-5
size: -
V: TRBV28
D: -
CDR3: CASSLWRWGAEDQPQHF
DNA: TGTGCCAGCAGTTTATGGCGCTGGGGGGCTGAGGATCAGCCCCAGCATTTT

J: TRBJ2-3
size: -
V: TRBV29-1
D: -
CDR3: CSVESTDTQYF
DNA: TGCAGCGTAGAAAGCACAGATACGCAGTATTTT

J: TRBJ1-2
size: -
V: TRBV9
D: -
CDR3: CASSVDGDYGYTF
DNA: TGTGCCAGCAGCGTAGATGGGGACTATGGCTACACCTTC

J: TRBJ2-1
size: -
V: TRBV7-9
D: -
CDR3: CASSLGAGRTTDEQFF
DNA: TGTGCCAGCAGCTTAGGCGCCGGCAGAACCACCGATGAGCAGTTCTTC

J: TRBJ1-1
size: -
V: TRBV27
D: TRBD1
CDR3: CASSRQGKSTEAFF
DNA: TGTGCCAGCAGTCGACAGGGAAAGAGCACTGAAGCTTTCTTT

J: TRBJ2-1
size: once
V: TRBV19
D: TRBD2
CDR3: CASSKQAGPRDEQFF
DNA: TGTGCCAGTAGTAAACAAGCGGGGCCCCGGGATGAGCAGTTCTTC

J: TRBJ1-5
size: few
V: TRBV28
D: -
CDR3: CASSLVVAVDQPQHF
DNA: TGTGCCAGCAGTTTGGTCGTGGCGGTAGATCAGCCCCAGCATTTT

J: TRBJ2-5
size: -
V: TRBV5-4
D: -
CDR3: CASSLAQGPETQYF
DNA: TGTGCCAGCAGCTTGGCTCAGGGCCCAGAGACCCAGTACTTC

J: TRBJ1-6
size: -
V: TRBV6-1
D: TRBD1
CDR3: CASSEQGQGRSYNSPLHF
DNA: TGTGCCAGCAGCGAACAAGGACAGGGCCGCTCCTATAATTCACCCCTCCACTTT

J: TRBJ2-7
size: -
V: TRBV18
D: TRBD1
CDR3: CASSPPDRVYEQYF
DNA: TGTGCCAGCTCACCACCGGACAGGGTATACGAGCAGTACTTC

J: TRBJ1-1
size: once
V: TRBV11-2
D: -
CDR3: CASSLPLNTEAFF
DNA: TGTGCCAGCAGCCTGCCACTGAACACTGAAGCTTTCTTT

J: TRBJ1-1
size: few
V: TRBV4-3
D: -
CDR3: CASSRTTENTEAFF
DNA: TGCGCCAGCAGCCGAACCACAGAGAACACTGAAGCTTTCTTT

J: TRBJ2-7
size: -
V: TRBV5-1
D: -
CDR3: CASSFPKLGSYEQYF
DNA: TGCGCCAGCAGCTTTCCTAAATTGGGGTCCTACGAGCAGTACTTC

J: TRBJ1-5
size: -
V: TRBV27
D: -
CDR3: CASTPWGGNNQPQHF
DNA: TGTGCCAGCACCCCGTGGGGGGGGAACAATCAGCCCCAGCATTTT

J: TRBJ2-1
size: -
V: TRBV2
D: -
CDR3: CASLPERSYNEQFF
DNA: TGTGCCAGCCTACCTGAGAGGTCGTACAATGAGCAGTTCTTC

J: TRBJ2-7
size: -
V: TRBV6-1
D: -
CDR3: CAISWGAGQTYEQYF
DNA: TGTGCCATTTCCTGGGGGGCGGGACAAACCTACGAGCAGTACTTC

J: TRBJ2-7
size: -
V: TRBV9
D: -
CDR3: CASTPGLPPSEQYF
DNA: TGTGCCAGCACCCCCGGGCTGCCCCCCTCCGAGCAGTACTTC

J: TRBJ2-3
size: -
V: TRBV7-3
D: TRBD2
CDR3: CASSSGLAGGGRDTQYF
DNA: TGTGCCAGCAGCTCCGGACTAGCGGGGGGAGGAAGGGATACGCAGTATTTT

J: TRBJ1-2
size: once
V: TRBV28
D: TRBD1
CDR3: CASSLDRVKGNTF
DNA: TGTGCCAGCAGCCTCGACAGGGTTAAAGGCAACACCTTC

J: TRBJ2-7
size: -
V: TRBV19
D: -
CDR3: CASRMTGEGNEQYF
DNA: TGTGCCAGTAGGATGACAGGGGAGGGAAACGAGCAGTACTTC

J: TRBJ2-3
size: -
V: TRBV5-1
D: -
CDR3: CASSAHQRGGASTDTQYF
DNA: TGCGCCAGCAGCGCCCATCAAAGGGGGGGAGCTAGCACAGATACGCAGTATTTT

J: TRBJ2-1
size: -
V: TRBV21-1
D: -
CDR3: CASSPQKTSGSPNEQFF
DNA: TGTGCCAGCAGCCCCCAAAAGACTAGCGGGAGCCCCAATGAGCAGTTCTTC

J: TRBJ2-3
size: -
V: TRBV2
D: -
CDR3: CASNLYGTDTQYF
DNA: TGTGCCAGCAACCTATACGGCACAGATACGCAGTATTTT

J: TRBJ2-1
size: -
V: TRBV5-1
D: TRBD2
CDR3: CASSLLQRELNEQFF
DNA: TGCGCCAGCAGCTTGCTCCAGCGGGAGCTCAATGAGCAGTTCTTC

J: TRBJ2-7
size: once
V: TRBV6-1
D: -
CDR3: CASSPVGVAYEQYF
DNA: TGTGCCAGCAGTCCCGTCGGGGTAGCCTACGAGCAGTACTTC

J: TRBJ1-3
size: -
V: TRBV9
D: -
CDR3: CASSVAGWERNTIYF
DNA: TGTGCCAGCAGCGTAGCTGGCTGGGAACGAAACACCATATATTTT